The clone carrying this T cell receptor beta chain was seen a single time. The antigen is unknown. This sample was included in a study of cytomegalovirus exposure and HLA in healthy donors. The PCR made use of 60 Vbeta and 13 Jbeta primers. The table came from immunoSEQ multiplex PCR; TCRdb's copy has only in-frame clones and leaves some out. The sample shows 200,000 to 250,000 clones, 76% of them seen only once. Study-level results: Specificity of a few CMV-associated chains for CMV antigens was verified in vitro.

The germline CDR1 and CDR2 sequences are SEHNR and FQNEAQ (reference sequence). The V segment lost 6 bases and the J segment 5 bases; nucleotides outside the gene matches: 5. The CDR3 has 14 residues. Sequenced sample: PBMCs. The sequence derives from a man between 18 and 35 years old in good health and CMV-seronegative. The chain couples TRBV7-9 to TRBJ2-2; TRBD1 matches 8 bases. The CDR3 loop is CASREDRATGELFF. The CDR3 nucleotides read TGTGCCAGCAGGGAGGACAGGGCGACCGGGGAGCTGTTTTTT.